This TCR beta chain appears in the sequencing data of a study of shared clonotypes between healthy human individuals. Adult Caucasians living in Nashville, Tennessee made up all of the donors. Whole-study findings and limits: Sorted-subset samples were not fully sequenced, rarefaction indicated.

Generated by immunoSEQ multiplex PCR, the TCRdb table keeps only in-frame clones and is missing some. The sample contains approximately 2,000,000 clones, 80% to 95% of which appear only once. CDR3 length: 13 residues. V was trimmed by 0 bases and J by 14 bases, leaving 14 bases between them. The germline V gene has CDR1 SGDLS and CDR2 YYNGEE. A word on this clone: What it recognizes is unknown.

The sequenced sample consisted of naive CD4+ T cells from PBMCs. Indicated subset: CD45RA+ positively selected. The chain employs TRBV9 and TRBJ1-4; D is uncertain. This receptor was identified in a man between 18 and 29 years old in good health. Some clones in this sample may be carry-over from other donors' samples. Written as DNA, the CDR3 is TGTGCCAGCAGCGTAGCTACTCCCGGACGGCTGTTTTTT. This gives the protein CASSVATPGRLFF.